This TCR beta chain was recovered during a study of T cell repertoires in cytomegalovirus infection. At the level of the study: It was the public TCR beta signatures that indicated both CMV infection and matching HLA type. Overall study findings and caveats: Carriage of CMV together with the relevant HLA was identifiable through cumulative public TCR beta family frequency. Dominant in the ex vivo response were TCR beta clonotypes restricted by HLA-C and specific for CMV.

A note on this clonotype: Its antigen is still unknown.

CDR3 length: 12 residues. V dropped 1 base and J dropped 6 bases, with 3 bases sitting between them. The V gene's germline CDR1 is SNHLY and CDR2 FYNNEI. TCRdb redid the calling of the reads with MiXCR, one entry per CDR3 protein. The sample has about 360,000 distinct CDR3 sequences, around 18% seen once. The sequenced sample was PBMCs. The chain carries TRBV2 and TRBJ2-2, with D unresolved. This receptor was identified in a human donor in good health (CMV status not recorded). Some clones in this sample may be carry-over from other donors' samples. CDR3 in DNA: TGTGCCAGCAGTGAAGTGTCCGGGGAGCTGTTTTTT. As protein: CASSEVSGELFF.